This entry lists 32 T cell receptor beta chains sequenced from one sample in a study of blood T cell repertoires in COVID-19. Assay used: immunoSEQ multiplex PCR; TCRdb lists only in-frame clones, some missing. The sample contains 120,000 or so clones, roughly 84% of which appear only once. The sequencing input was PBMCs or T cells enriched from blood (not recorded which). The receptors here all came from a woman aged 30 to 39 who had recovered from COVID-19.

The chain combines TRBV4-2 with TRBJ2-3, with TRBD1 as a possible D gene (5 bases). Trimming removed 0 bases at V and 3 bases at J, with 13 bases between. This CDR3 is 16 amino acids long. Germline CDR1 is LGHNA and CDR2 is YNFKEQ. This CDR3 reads CASSQEDSAKTDTQYF. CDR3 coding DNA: TGTGCCAGCAGCCAAGAAGACAGCGCGAAAACAGATACGCAGTATTTT.

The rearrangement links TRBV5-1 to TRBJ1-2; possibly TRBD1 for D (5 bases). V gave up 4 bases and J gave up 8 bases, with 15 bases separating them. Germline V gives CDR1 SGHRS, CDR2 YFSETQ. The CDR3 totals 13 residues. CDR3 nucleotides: TGCGCCAGCAGCACCGACATAGGGGTAGGCTACACCTTC. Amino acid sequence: CASSTDIGVGYTF.

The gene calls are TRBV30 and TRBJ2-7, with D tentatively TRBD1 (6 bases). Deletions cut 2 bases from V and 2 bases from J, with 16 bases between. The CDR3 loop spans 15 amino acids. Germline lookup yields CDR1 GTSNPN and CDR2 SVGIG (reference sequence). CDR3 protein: CAWSFPGHQTYEQYF. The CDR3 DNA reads TGTGCCTGGAGTTTTCCGGGACACCAAACCTACGAGCAGTACTTC.

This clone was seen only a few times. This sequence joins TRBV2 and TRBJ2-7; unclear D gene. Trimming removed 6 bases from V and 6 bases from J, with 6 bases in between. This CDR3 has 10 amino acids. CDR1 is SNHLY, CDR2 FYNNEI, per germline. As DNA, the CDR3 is TGTGCCAGCAGACAGATCGAGCAGTACTTC. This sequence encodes CASRQIEQYF.

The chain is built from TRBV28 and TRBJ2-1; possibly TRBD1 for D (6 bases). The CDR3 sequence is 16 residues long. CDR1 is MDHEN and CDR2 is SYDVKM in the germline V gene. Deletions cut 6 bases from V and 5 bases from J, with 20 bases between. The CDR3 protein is CASSLPGSDSHNEQFF. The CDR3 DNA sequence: TGTGCCAGCAGCCTACCCGGATCGGACAGCCACAATGAGCAGTTCTTC.

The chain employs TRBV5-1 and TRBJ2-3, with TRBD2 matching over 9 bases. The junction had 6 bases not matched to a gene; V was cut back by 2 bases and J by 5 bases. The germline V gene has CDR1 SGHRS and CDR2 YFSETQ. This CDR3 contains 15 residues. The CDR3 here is CASSFRGRALDTQYF. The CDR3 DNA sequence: TGCGCCAGCAGCTTCCGCGGGAGGGCCTTAGATACGCAGTATTTT.

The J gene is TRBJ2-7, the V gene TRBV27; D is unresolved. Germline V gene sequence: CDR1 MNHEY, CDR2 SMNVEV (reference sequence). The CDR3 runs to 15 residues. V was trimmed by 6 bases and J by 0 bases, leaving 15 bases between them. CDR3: CASRSFDTSSYEQYF. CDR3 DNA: TGTGCCAGCAGATCATTTGACACCTCCTCCTACGAGCAGTACTTC.

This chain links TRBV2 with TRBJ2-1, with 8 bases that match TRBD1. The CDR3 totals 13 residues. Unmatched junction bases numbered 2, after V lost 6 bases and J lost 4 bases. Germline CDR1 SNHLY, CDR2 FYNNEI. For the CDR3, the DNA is TGTGCCAGCAGGGACAGGGATTACAATGAGCAGTTCTTC. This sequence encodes CASRDRDYNEQFF.

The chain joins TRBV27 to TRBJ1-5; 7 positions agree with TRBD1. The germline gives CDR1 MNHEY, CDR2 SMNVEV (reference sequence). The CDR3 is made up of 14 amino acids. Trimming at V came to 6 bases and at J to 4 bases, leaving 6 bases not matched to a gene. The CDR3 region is CASSAQGNNQPQHF. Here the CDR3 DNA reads TGTGCCAGCAGCGCACAGGGGAATAATCAGCCCCAGCATTTT.

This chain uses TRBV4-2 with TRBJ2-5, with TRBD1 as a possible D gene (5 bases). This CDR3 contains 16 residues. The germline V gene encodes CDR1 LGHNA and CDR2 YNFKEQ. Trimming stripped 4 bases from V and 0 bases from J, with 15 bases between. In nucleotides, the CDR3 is TGTGCCAGCAGCCGCAGGTTAGAGGACAACCAAGAGACCCAGTACTTC. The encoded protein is CASSRRLEDNQETQYF.

CDR3 DNA sequence: TGTGCCAGCAGCCAATTCCCCAGGGGGCGGAACACTGAAGCTTTCTTT. Translation: CASSQFPRGRNTEAFF. The rearrangement joins TRBV7-2 to TRBJ1-1; 8 nucleotides match TRBD1. The ends lost 5 bases at V and 1 base at J; junction bases unmatched: 9. Per germline, CDR1 SGHTA and CDR2 FQGNSA. This CDR3 has 16 amino acids.

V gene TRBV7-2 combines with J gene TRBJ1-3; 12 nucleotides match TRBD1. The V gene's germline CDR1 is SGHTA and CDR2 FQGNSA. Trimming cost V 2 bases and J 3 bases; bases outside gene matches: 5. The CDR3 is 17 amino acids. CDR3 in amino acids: CASSLQGTGGFGNTIYF. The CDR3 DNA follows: TGTGCCAGCAGCTTACAAGGGACAGGGGGCTTTGGAAACACCATATATTTT.

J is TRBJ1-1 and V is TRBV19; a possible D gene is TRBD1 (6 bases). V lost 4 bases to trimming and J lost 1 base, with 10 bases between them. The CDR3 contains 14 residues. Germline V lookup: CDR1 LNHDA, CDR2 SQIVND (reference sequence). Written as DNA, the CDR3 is TGTGCCAGTAGTAACCCGACAGGGAACACTGAAGCTTTCTTT. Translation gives CASSNPTGNTEAFF.

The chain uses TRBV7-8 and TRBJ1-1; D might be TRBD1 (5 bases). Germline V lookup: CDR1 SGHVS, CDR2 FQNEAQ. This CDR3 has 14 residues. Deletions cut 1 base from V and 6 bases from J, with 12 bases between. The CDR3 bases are TGTGCCAGCAGCTTAGTGTTGCCAGGGTCTGAAGCTTTCTTT. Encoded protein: CASSLVLPGSEAFF.

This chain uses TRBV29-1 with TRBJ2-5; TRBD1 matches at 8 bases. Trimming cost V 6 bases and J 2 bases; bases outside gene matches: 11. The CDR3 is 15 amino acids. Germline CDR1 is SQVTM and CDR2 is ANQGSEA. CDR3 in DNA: TGCAGCGTCGCTTCCGGACAGGGAAAGCAAGAGACCCAGTACTTC. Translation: CSVASGQGKQETQYF.

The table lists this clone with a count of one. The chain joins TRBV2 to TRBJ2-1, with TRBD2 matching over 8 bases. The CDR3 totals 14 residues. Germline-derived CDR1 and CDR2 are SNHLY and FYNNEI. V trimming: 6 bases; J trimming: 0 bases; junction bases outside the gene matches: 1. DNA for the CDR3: TGTGCCAGCAGGGGGACTAGCTCCTACAATGAGCAGTTCTTC. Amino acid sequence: CASRGTSSYNEQFF.

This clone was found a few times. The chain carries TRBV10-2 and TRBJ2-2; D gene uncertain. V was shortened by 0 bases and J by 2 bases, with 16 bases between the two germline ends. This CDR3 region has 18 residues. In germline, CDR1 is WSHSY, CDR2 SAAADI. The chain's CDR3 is CASSESIVLRRNTGELFF. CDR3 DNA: TGCGCCAGCAGTGAGTCCATAGTCCTGAGGAGAAACACCGGGGAGCTGTTTTTT.

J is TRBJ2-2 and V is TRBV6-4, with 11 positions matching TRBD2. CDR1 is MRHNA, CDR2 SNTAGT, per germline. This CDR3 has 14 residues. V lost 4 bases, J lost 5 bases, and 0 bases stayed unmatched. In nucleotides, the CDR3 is TGTGCCAGCAGTGGACTAGCGGGAACCGGGGAGCTGTTTTTT. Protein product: CASSGLAGTGELFF.

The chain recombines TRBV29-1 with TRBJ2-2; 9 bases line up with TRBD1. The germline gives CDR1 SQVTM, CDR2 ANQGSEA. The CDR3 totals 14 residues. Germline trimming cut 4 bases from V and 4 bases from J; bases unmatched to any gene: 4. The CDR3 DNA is TGCAGCGTTGCAGGGACAGGGATCACCGGGGAGCTGTTTTTT. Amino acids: CSVAGTGITGELFF.

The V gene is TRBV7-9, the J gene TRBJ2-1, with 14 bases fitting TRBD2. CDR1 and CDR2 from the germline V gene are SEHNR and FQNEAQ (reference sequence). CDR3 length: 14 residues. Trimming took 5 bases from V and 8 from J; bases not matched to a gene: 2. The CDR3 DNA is TGTGCCAGCAGCAGACTAGCGGGAGGGGATGAGCAGTTCTTC. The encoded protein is CASSRLAGGDEQFF.

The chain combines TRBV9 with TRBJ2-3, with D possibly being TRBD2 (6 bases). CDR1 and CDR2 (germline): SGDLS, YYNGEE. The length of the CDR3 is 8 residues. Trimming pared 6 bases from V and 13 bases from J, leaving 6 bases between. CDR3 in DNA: TGTGCCAGCACGGGGGAGTATTTT. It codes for CASTGEYF.

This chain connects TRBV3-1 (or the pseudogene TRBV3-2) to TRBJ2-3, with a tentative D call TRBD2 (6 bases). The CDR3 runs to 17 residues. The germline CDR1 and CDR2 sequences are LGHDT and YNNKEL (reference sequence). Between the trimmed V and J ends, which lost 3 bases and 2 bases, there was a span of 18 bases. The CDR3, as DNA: TGTGCCAGCAGCCACCGCACCGGGAGAGGGGTCACAGATACGCAGTATTTT. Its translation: CASSHRTGRGVTDTQYF.

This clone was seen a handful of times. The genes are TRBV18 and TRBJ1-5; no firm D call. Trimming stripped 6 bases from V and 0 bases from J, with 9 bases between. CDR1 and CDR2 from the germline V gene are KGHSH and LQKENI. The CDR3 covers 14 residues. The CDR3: CASSAALSNQPQHF. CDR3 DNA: TGTGCCAGCTCTGCGGCCCTTAGCAATCAGCCCCAGCATTTT.

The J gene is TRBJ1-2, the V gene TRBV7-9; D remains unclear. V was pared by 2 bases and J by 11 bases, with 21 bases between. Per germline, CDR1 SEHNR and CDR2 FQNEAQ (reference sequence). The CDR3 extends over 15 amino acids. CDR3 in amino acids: CASSLRTAGGISYTF. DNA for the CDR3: TGTGCCAGCAGCTTACGGACGGCTGGAGGGATTAGTTACACCTTC. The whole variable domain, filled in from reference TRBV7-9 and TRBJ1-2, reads DTGVSQNPRHKITKRGQNVTFRCDPISEHNRLYWYRQTLGQGPEFLTYFQNEAQLEKSRLLSDRFSAERPKGSFSTLEIQRTEQGDSAMYLCASSLRTAGGISYTFGSGTRLTVV.

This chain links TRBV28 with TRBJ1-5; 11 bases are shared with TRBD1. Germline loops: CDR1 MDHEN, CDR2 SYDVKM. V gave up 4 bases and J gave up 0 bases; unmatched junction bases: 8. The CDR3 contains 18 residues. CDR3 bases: TGTGCCAGCAGTTCTAACTTGGGACAGGGGGATAGCAATCAGCCCCAGCATTTT. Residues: CASSSNLGQGDSNQPQHF.

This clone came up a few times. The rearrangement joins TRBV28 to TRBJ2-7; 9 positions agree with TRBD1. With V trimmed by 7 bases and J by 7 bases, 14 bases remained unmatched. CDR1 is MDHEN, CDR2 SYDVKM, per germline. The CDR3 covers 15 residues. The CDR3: CASTYFGTGMGEQYF. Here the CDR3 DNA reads TGTGCCAGCACCTATTTCGGGACAGGGATGGGAGAGCAGTACTTC. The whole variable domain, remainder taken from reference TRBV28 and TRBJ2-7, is DVKVTQSSRYLVKRTGEKVFLECVQDMDHENMFWYRQDPGLGLRLIYFSYDVKMKEKGDIPEGYSVSREKKERFSLILESASTNQTSMYLCASTYFGTGMGEQYFGPGTRLTVT.

The CDR3 DNA follows: TGTGCCAGCAGCTTACAGGGCGACACTGAAGCTTTCTTT. Translating it yields CASSLQGDTEAFF. This chain connects TRBV7-9 to TRBJ1-1; D is possibly TRBD1 (5 bases). There are 13 residues in the CDR3. The V gene lost 2 bases and the J gene lost 3 bases, with 7 bases spanning the gap. In germline, CDR1 is SEHNR, CDR2 FQNEAQ (reference sequence).

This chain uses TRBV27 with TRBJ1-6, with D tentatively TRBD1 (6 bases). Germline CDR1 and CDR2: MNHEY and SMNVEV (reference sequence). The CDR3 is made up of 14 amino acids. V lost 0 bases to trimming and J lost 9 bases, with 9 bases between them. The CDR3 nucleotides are TGTGCCAGCAGTTTATCGGGGGCGGTTTCACCCCTCCACTTT. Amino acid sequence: CASSLSGAVSPLHF.

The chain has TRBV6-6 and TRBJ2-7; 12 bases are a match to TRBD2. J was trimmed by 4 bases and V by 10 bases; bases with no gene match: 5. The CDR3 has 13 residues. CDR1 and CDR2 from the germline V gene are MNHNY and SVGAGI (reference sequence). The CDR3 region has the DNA TGTGCCACCCTAGGGACTAGCGGGTACGAGCAGTACTTC. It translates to CATLGTSGYEQYF.

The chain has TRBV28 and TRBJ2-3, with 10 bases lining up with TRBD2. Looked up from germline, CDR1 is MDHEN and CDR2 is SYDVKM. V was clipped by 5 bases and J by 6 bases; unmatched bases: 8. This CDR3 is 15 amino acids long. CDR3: CASSPPGLAMDTQYF. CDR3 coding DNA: TGTGCCAGCAGTCCGCCGGGACTAGCGATGGATACGCAGTATTTT.

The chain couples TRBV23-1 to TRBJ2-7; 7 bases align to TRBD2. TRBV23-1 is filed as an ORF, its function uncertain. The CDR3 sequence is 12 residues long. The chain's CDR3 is CAVRGSEDEQYF. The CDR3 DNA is TGCGCGGTGCGGGGGTCGGAGGACGAGCAGTACTTC.

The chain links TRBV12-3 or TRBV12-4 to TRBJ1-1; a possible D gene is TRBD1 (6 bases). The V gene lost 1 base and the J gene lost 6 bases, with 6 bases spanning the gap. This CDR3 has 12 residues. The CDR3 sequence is CASSLGTAEAFF. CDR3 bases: TGTGCCAGCAGTTTAGGGACAGCTGAAGCTTTCTTT.